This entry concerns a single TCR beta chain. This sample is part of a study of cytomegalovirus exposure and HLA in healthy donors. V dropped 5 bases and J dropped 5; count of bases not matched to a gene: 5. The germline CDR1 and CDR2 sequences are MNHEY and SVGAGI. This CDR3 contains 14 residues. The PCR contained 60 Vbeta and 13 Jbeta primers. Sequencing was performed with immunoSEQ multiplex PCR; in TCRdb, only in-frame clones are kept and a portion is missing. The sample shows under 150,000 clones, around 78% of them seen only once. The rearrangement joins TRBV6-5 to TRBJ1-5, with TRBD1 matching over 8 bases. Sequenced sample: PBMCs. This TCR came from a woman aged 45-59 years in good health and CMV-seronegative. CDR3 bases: TGTGCCAGCAGTCGACAGGGGCGGTATCAGCCCCAGCATTTT. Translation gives CASSRQGRYQPQHF.